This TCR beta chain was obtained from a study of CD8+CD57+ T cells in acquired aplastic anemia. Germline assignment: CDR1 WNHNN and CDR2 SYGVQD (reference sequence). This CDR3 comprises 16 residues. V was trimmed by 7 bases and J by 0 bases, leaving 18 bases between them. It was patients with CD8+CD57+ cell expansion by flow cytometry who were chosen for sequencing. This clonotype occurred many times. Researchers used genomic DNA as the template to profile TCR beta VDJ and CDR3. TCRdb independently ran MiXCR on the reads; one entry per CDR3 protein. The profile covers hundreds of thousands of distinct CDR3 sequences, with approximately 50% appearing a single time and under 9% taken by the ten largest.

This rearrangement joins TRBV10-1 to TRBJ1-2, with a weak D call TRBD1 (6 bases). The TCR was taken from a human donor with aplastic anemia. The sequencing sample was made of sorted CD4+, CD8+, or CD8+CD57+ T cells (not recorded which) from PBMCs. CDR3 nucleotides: TGCGCCAGCATCAAACCGACAGGCCCGACTAACTATGGCTACACCTTC. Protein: CASIKPTGPTNYGYTF.